The entry that follows covers one T cell receptor (beta chain) sequence. This entry belongs to a study of blood T cell repertoires in COVID-19. Profiling relied on immunoSEQ multiplex PCR, and the TCRdb table lists in-frame clones only, not all of them. This sample carries 250,000 or so clones, about 80% of them seen once, and the ten largest clones take about 9%. The trim removed 1 base at V and 3 bases at J, leaving 11 bases unmatched. Germline V gene lookup returns CDR1 MDHEN and CDR2 SYDVKM. The CDR3 has 19 amino acids. This receptor was obtained from a man of 80 years or more with acute or convalescent COVID-19. The sequencing sample was made of peripheral blood. This rearrangement joins TRBV28 to TRBJ2-4; 11 nucleotides align to TRBD2. The CDR3 here is CASSLSWPSGGPVKNIQYF. CDR3 coding DNA: TGTGCCAGCAGTTTATCTTGGCCTAGCGGGGGGCCGGTCAAAAACATTCAGTACTTC. Filled out from reference TRBV28 and TRBJ2-4, the complete variable domain reads DVKVTQSSRYLVKRTGEKVFLECVQDMDHENMFWYRQDPGLGLRLIYFSYDVKMKEKGDIPEGYSVSREKKERFSLILESASTNQTSMYLCASSLSWPSGGPVKNIQYFGAGTRLSVL.